This T cell receptor (beta chain) was retrieved from a study of cytomegalovirus exposure and HLA in healthy donors. The study's findings and limits: Later work found that TCR association rates differed between HLA loci; DRB1 had the most and HLA-C the fewest. Prior analysis indicated that the majority of TCR beta V segments exhibited productivity approximately 90% or approximately 30% of the time.

The germline CDR1 and CDR2 sequences are SQVTM and ANQGSEA. This CDR3 is built from 13 residues. The V gene end was trimmed by 3 bases and the J gene end by 4 bases; junction bases not matched to a gene: 3. With 60 Vbeta and 13 Jbeta primers, the PCR was carried out. Profiled with immunoSEQ multiplex PCR; TCRdb holds only in-frame clones, not every one. The sample holds roughly 150,000 clones; around 83% are singletons and the top ten take 8.5%. Remarks on this clone: Its matching antigen is unknown.

This TCR was recovered from a male donor in good health and CMV-seropositive. The chain recombines TRBV29-1 with TRBJ1-5; TRBD1 matches 7 bases. Sequencing input: PBMCs. CDR3 protein: CSVETGRNQPQHF. The DNA for the CDR3 is TGCAGCGTTGAGACAGGGAGAAATCAGCCCCAGCATTTT.